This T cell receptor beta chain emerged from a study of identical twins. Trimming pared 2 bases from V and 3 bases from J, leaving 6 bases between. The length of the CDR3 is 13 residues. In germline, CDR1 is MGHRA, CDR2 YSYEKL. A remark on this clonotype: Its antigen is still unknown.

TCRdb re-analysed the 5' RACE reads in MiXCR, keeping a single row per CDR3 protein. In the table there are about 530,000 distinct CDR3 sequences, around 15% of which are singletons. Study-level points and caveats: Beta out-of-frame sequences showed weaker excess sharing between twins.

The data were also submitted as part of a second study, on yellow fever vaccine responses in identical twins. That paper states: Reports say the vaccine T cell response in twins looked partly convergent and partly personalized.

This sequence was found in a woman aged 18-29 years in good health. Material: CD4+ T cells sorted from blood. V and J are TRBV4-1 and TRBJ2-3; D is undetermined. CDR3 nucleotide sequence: TGCGCCAGCAGCCAAATAAAGACAGATACGCAGTATTTT. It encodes CASSQIKTDTQYF.